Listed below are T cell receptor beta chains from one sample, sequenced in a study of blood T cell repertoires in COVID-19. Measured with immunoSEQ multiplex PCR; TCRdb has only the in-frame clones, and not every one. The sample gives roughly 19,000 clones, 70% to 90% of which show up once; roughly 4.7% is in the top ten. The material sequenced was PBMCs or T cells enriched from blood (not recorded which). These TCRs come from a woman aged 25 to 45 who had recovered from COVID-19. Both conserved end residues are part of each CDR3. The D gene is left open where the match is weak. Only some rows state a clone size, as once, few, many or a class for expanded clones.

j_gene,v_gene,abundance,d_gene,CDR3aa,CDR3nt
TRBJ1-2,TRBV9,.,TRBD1,CASSPRDRERRNYGYTF,TGTGCCAGCAGCCCCCGGGACAGGGAGAGGAGGAACTATGGCTACACCTTC
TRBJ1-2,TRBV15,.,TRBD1,CATSRDGGTVSGYTF,TGTGCCACCAGCAGAGATGGCGGGACAGTCTCCGGCTACACCTTC
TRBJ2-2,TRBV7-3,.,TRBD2,CASSLGLAGELFF,TGTGCCAGCAGCCTGGGACTAGCCGGGGAGCTGTTTTTT
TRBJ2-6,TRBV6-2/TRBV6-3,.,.,CASSQDSSGANVLTF,TGTGCCAGCAGTCAAGACAGCTCCGGGGCCAACGTCCTGACTTTC
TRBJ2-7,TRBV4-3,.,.,CASSQEGRGYEQYF,TGCGCCAGCAGCCAAGAGGGTCGGGGCTACGAGCAGTACTTC
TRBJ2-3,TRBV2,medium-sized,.,CASNLYPDTQYF,TGTGCCAGCAACCTATACCCCGATACGCAGTATTTT
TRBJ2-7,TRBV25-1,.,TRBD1,CASSRRTGGFGEQYF,TGTGCCAGCAGTCGTAGGACAGGGGGCTTCGGCGAGCAGTACTTC
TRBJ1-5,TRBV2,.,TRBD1,CASTSPGGRNQPQHF,TGTGCCAGCACCTCCCCAGGGGGACGCAATCAGCCCCAGCATTTT
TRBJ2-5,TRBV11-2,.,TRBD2,CASSLGVAGGQETQYF,TGTGCCAGCAGCTTAGGGGTAGCGGGGGGGCAAGAGACCCAGTACTTC
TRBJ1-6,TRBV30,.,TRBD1,CAWSALGRGGRSPLHF,TGTGCCTGGAGTGCCCTGGGGCGAGGGGGCCGATCACCCCTCCACTTT
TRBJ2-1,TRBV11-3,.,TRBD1,CASSTGTGGYNEQFF,TGTGCCAGCAGCACCGGGACAGGGGGTTACAATGAGCAGTTCTTC
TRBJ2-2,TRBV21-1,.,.,CASSEWTQGARNTGELFF,TGTGCCAGCAGCGAATGGACACAGGGGGCACGGAACACCGGGGAGCTGTTTTTT
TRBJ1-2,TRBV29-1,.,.,CSVESGEAYGYTF,TGCAGCGTTGAGTCAGGGGAAGCGTATGGCTACACCTTC
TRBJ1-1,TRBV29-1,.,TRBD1,CSVENGQGTEAFF,TGCAGCGTTGAAAACGGACAGGGCACTGAAGCTTTCTTT
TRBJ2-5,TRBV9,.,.,CASSVVGGLDETQYF,TGTGCCAGCAGCGTAGTGGGAGGCCTCGACGAGACCCAGTACTTC
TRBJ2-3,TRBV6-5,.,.,CASSRRERDTQYF,TGTGCCAGCAGCCGCCGGGAGAGAGATACGCAGTATTTT
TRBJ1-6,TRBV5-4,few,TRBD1,CASSLEGAGAGSPLHF,TGTGCCAGCAGCTTGGAGGGGGCTGGGGCAGGGTCACCCCTCCACTTT
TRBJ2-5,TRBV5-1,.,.,CASSLRGFQEETQYF,TGCGCCAGCAGCTTGAGAGGGTTTCAGGAAGAGACCCAGTACTTC